The 24 T cell receptor beta chains reported below all come from one sample, sequenced in a study of T cell responses to AZD1222 COVID-19 vaccine. Profiling relied on immunoSEQ multiplex PCR, and the TCRdb table lists in-frame clones only, not all of them. There are 100,000 to 150,000 clones in the sample; less than 95% occur only once, and 7.2% lies in the top ten. The material sequenced was peripheral blood, taken on day 0 of AZD1222 vaccination. These receptors were obtained from an adult in good health.

This clone was detected only once. V usage is TRBV27 and J usage is TRBJ1-2; TRBD1 is a possible D gene (6 bases). Germline CDR1 MNHEY, CDR2 SMNVEV (reference sequence). The V gene lost 5 bases and the J gene lost 2 bases, with 15 bases spanning the gap. The CDR3 has 15 residues. The CDR3 DNA follows: TGTGCCAGCAGTCCCAGCCTCAGGGGAAACTATGGCTACACCTTC. Protein: CASSPSLRGNYGYTF.

Comment on this clone: The sample carries other DNA sequences with the same CDR3. The rearrangement links TRBV4-2 to TRBJ1-1, with D tentatively TRBD1 (5 bases). The CDR3 contains 15 residues. The germline V gene has CDR1 LGHNA and CDR2 YNFKEQ. V shed 1 base and J shed 3 bases, with 12 bases lying between them. CDR3 sequence: CASSQAGGGDTEAFF. The CDR3 nucleotides are TGTGCCAGCAGCCAAGCGGGGGGAGGCGACACTGAAGCTTTCTTT.

V gene TRBV10-3 combines with J gene TRBJ2-3, with 9 positions matching TRBD1. The CDR3 is 14 residues long. Germline V gene sequence: CDR1 ENHRY, CDR2 SYGVKD. The V and J ends lost 6 bases and 6 bases, in that order; junction bases with no gene match: 7. The CDR3 is CAISPDRGADTQYF. The CDR3 coding sequence is TGTGCCATCAGCCCGGACAGGGGAGCTGATACGCAGTATTTT.

The chain couples TRBV5-1 to TRBJ2-3, with 7 nucleotides matching TRBD1. CDR3 length: 14 amino acids. The junction had 4 bases not matched to a gene; V was cut back by 4 bases and J by 2 bases. The germline V gene has CDR1 SGHRS and CDR2 YFSETQ. This CDR3 is CASSVQGYTDTQYF. For the CDR3, the DNA is TGCGCCAGCAGCGTACAGGGGTACACAGATACGCAGTATTTT.

V gene TRBV7-2 combines with J gene TRBJ2-3; D unresolved. V was trimmed by 5 bases and J by 1 base, leaving 13 bases between them. This CDR3 contains 15 residues. Per the germline V gene, CDR1 is SGHTA and CDR2 is FQGNSA. The CDR3 sequence: CASSSFGGRTDTQYF. CDR3 DNA: TGTGCCAGCAGCAGCTTCGGCGGCCGCACAGATACGCAGTATTTT.

V usage is TRBV29-1 and J usage is TRBJ2-7, with 9 bases aligning to TRBD1. Germline assignment: CDR1 SQVTM and CDR2 ANQGSEA. The CDR3 is 14 amino acids. J gave up 7 bases and V 6 bases, and 13 bases lay outside the gene matches. As DNA, the CDR3 is TGCAGCGTCACCCCGGGGGACAGGGTTGTTGAGCAGTACTTC. Translated, it gives CSVTPGDRVVEQYF.

V and J are TRBV6-5 and TRBJ1-2, with a tentative D call TRBD1 (5 bases). Per germline, CDR1 MNHEY and CDR2 SVGAGI. The CDR3 extends over 15 amino acids. Trimming took off 6 bases at V and 4 bases at J, with 18 bases between the two ends. The CDR3 region has the DNA TGTGCCAGCAGCCCAGCAATGGGCAGGGTCTATGGCTACACCTTC. The encoded protein is CASSPAMGRVYGYTF.

The chain couples TRBV24-1 to TRBJ2-7; 12 bases are shared with TRBD2. Germline V gives CDR1 KGHDR, CDR2 SFDVKD. CDR3 length: 16 amino acids. J was trimmed by 1 base and V by 4 bases; bases with no gene match: 4. CDR3 residues: CATSEKGLAGSYEQYF. In nucleotides, the CDR3 is TGTGCCACCAGTGAGAAAGGACTAGCGGGATCCTACGAGCAGTACTTC.

V usage is TRBV6-5 and J usage is TRBJ1-2; no definite D call. V was cut by 5 bases and J by 8 bases, with 9 bases left in between. The germline V gene encodes CDR1 MNHEY and CDR2 SVGAGI. The CDR3 covers 11 residues. The CDR3 nucleotides are TGTGCCAGCAGTAGCTCGGGGGGCTACACCTTC. Translation: CASSSSGGYTF.

CDR3 nucleotide sequence: TGTGCCAGCAGTGGGACAACCAACTATGGCTACACCTTC. Translated, it gives CASSGTTNYGYTF. The chain recombines TRBV2 with TRBJ1-2; a possible D gene is TRBD1 (5 bases). Germline CDR1 and CDR2: SNHLY and FYNNEI. This CDR3 spans 13 amino acids. The V and J ends lost 4 bases and 2 bases respectively, with 8 bases between them.

The chain links TRBV15 to TRBJ2-1; D not resolved. Per the germline V gene, CDR1 is LNHNV and CDR2 is YYDKDF (reference sequence). The CDR3 extends over 15 amino acids. Trimming shortened V by 0 bases and J by 4 bases, and 10 bases separated the two germline ends. The CDR3 coding sequence is TGTGCCACCAGCAGAGATCCACTTAGATACAATGAGCAGTTCTTC. Amino acid sequence: CATSRDPLRYNEQFF.

This chain links TRBV6-2 or TRBV6-3 with TRBJ1-3; D might be TRBD1 (6 bases). The CDR3 sequence is 14 residues long. The germline CDR1 and CDR2 sequences are MNHEY and SVGEGT. The ends were cut back, 4 bases at V and 7 bases at J, with 14 bases in the middle. The CDR3 is CASSSAGTRNTIYF. The CDR3 DNA is TGTGCCAGCAGTTCGGCCGGGACAAGGAACACCATATATTTT.

This clone was detected only once. The DNA for the CDR3 is TGTGCCAGCACCCTGAGGACTACCGGGGGGTCTAATTCACCCCTCCACTTT. Its translation is CASTLRTTGGSNSPLHF. The chain links TRBV28 to TRBJ1-6; D possibly corresponds to TRBD1 (5 bases). The germline CDR1 and CDR2 sequences are MDHEN and SYDVKM. The V end was cut by 7 bases, the J end by 6 bases, with 22 bases between. The CDR3 runs to 17 residues.

The rearrangement uses TRBV19 and TRBJ1-4; possible D gene TRBD1, 6 bases. Germline V gene data show CDR1 as LNHDA and CDR2 as SQIVND (reference sequence). V was trimmed by 10 bases and J by 6 bases, leaving 12 bases between them. The CDR3 loop spans 12 amino acids. Here the CDR3 DNA reads TGTGCCACCAGGGGTGCACATGAAAAACTGTTTTTT. It encodes CATRGAHEKLFF.

The chain couples TRBV7-9 to TRBJ1-2; TRBD1 agrees at 8 bases. The CDR3 runs 13 residues. V shed 5 bases and J 8 bases; nucleotides not matched to a gene: 7. Germline lookup yields CDR1 SEHNR and CDR2 FQNEAQ (reference sequence). The CDR3 spells CASSPGQEEGYTF. CDR3 DNA: TGTGCCAGCAGCCCGGGACAGGAGGAAGGCTACACCTTC.

This clone was picked up a small number of times. J is TRBJ2-7 and V is TRBV19; 10 nucleotides align to TRBD1. V gave up 4 bases and J gave up 2 bases; unmatched junction bases: 5. The CDR3 runs 15 residues. CDR1 and CDR2 (germline): LNHDA, SQIVND (reference sequence). The CDR3 DNA is TGTGCCAGTAGTACCACCGGGACAGGGGCCTACGAGCAGTACTTC. Amino acid sequence: CASSTTGTGAYEQYF.

CDR3 DNA sequence: TGCGCCAGCAGCTTAAAGACAGGGGTTTTTAACGAGCAGTACTTC. As protein: CASSLKTGVFNEQYF. The V call is TRBV5-1, the J call TRBJ2-7; 8 bases map to TRBD1. Germline CDR1 is SGHRS and CDR2 is YFSETQ. This CDR3 contains 15 residues. J lost 5 bases, V lost 2 bases, and 9 bases had no gene match.

Turning to this clone: The junction shows a germline mismatch at one end, possibly a read error. This sequence joins TRBV12-3 or TRBV12-4 and TRBJ2-2; tentative D call: TRBD2 (5 bases). This CDR3 region has 13 residues. For the CDR3, the DNA is TGTGCCAGCAGTCTAGCAACCCTCGGGGAGCTGTTTTTT. It yields the protein CASSLATLGELFF.

This chain joins TRBV9 and TRBJ1-1; D unresolved. Trimming left V 2 bases short and J 0 bases short, with 8 bases between. In germline, CDR1 is SGDLS, CDR2 YYNGEE. The CDR3 is 14 residues long. CDR3 region: CASSVSAVNTEAFF. The CDR3 DNA is TGTGCCAGCAGCGTGTCCGCAGTGAACACTGAAGCTTTCTTT.

The chain employs TRBV28 and TRBJ2-1, with 11 bases aligning to TRBD2. Germline CDR1 and CDR2: MDHEN and SYDVKM. There are 15 residues in the CDR3. After removal of 5 bases from V and 4 bases from J, the junction contained 4 bases not matched to a gene. The CDR3 loop reads CASSRTSGLYNEQFF. CDR3 DNA sequence: TGTGCCAGCAGTAGGACTAGCGGGCTATACAATGAGCAGTTCTTC.

The J gene is TRBJ2-2, the V gene TRBV7-2; TRBD2 matches 11 bases. The length of the CDR3 is 16 residues. After removal of 6 bases from V and 4 bases from J, the junction contained 7 bases not matched to a gene. Germline V gene lookup returns CDR1 SGHTA and CDR2 FQGNSA. CDR3 bases: TGTGCCAGCAGTTTCCTAGCGGGAGGAGGCACCGGGGAGCTGTTTTTT. Amino acid sequence: CASSFLAGGGTGELFF.

This clone was seen more than once but under ten times. V is TRBV25-1 and J is TRBJ2-2; D may be TRBD2 (6 bases). Deletions cut 0 bases from V and 1 base from J, with 6 bases between. This CDR3 contains 15 residues. Germline CDR1 reads MGHDK; CDR2 reads SYGVNS. The CDR3 sequence: CASSEYGGNTGELFF. Here the CDR3 DNA reads TGTGCCAGCAGTGAATACGGGGGGAACACCGGGGAGCTGTTTTTT.

This chain joins TRBV18 and TRBJ1-5; TRBD1 matches at 7 bases. J gave up 8 bases and V 3 bases, and 4 bases lay outside the gene matches. Germline values: CDR1 KGHSH, CDR2 LQKENI. The CDR3 is 13 residues long. The CDR3 DNA reads as TGTGCCAGCTCACCGGACAGGAATGAGCCCCAGCATTTT. Its protein product is CASSPDRNEPQHF.

The chain joins TRBV5-1 to TRBJ1-2; no reliable D call. The V and J ends lost 0 bases and 4 bases respectively, with 13 bases between them. The CDR3 sequence is 15 residues long. Germline V gene data show CDR1 as SGHRS and CDR2 as YFSETQ. CDR3 amino acids: CASSLESRASYGYTF. As DNA, the CDR3 is TGCGCCAGCAGCTTGGAGAGTAGGGCCAGCTATGGCTACACCTTC.